This T cell receptor beta chain appears in the sequencing data of a study of T cell responses to AZD1222 COVID-19 vaccine. Regarding this clone: Its antigen is as yet unknown.

The assay was immunoSEQ multiplex PCR, and TCRdb's table has in-frame clones only and misses some. The sample records 95,000 to 150,000 clones, around 94% being singletons. Study-level results: Breadth and depth of Spike-specific TCRs rose after two AZD1222 doses. Reportedly, close to half of spike-specific TCRs are directed against unmutated variant regions. Repertoire sampling happened only post peak T cell response. The span of vaccine-associated CD4 TCRs extended across spike, with dominance at 160-218 and 743-854.

V lost 6 bases to trimming and J lost 1 base, with 13 bases between them. Germline V gene sequence: CDR1 LGHDT, CDR2 YNNKEL (reference sequence). This CDR3 comprises 15 residues. Sample: peripheral blood, taken on day 0 of AZD1222 vaccination. The chain links TRBV3-1 (or the pseudogene TRBV3-2) to TRBJ1-3; D remains unclear. This receptor was identified in an adult in good health. Here the CDR3 reads CASSPPGRSGNTIYF. CDR3 nucleotides: TGTGCCAGCAGTCCCCCGGGTAGGTCTGGAAACACCATATATTTT.